This TCR beta chain comes out of a study of shared clonotypes between healthy human individuals. The assay was immunoSEQ multiplex PCR, and TCRdb's table has in-frame clones only and misses some. The top ten hold more than 10% of the sample, which has some 450,000 clones, around 77% seen once. Germline trimming cut 4 bases from V and 3 bases from J; bases unmatched to any gene: 3. CDR3 length: 13 amino acids. Germline CDR1 SQVTM, CDR2 ANQGSEA. This receptor was taken from a woman between 40 and 50 years old in good health. Some clones in this sample may be carry-over from other donors' samples. Sample: PBMCs. The rearrangement joins TRBV29-1 to TRBJ1-5; 7 bases map to TRBD1. CDR3 in amino acids: CSVGQGTNQPQHF. The CDR3 DNA reads TGCAGCGTTGGACAGGGAACCAATCAGCCCCAGCATTTT.